The 29 T cell receptor beta chains reported below all come from one sample, sequenced in a study of PD-L1 blockade in urothelial cancer (dated by TCRdb to 2017 to 2019). The method was the immunoSEQ multiplex PCR assay. Imported from immuneACCESS, the table was reduced by TCRdb to in-frame sequences with V and J called. These copies leave out some clones; in studies compared against another copy, an unresolved V gene accounts for under half, and the cause of the remainder is not known. The sample table holds about 25,000 clones, of which more than 70% were seen once. The ten largest clones take up approximately 1.5% of the sample. The time point label here, explained by the study, means: peripheral blood 6 weeks after treatment start. The sequencing here drew on PBMCs, taken around atezolizumab (anti-PD-L1) treatment. The receptors here all came from a man between 65 and 85 years old with urothelial cancer.

The V gene is TRBV11-2, the J gene TRBJ1-1; 7 nucleotides align to TRBD1. The V gene end was trimmed by 5 bases and the J gene end by 5 bases; junction bases not matched to a gene: 14. Germline V gives CDR1 SGHAT, CDR2 FQNNGV. The CDR3 consists of 16 residues. The CDR3 DNA reads as TGTGCCAGCAGCATCATCCGGGACAGCAGGAGGACTGAAGCTTTCTTT. Its translation is CASSIIRDSRRTEAFF. Full variable domain (outside the CDR3, taken from reference TRBV11-2 and TRBJ1-1): EAGVAQSPRYKIIEKRQSVAFWCNPISGHATLYWYQQILGQGPKLLIQFQNNGVVDDSQLPKDRFSAERLKGVDSTLKIQPAKLEDSAVYLCASSIIRDSRRTEAFFGQGTRLTVV.

This clone appeared a few times. The rearrangement joins TRBV11-2 to TRBJ2-7, with 8 bases matching TRBD2. The CDR3 runs 14 residues. From germline, CDR1 is SGHAT and CDR2 FQNNGV. Trimming removed 2 bases from V and 7 bases from J; junction bases left unmatched: 7. In DNA form, the CDR3 reads TGTGCCAGCAGCTTACCAGCGGGAGCTTTAGAGCAGTACTTC. Translation: CASSLPAGALEQYF. The whole variable domain, remainder taken from reference TRBV11-2 and TRBJ2-7, is EAGVAQSPRYKIIEKRQSVAFWCNPISGHATLYWYQQILGQGPKLLIQFQNNGVVDDSQLPKDRFSAERLKGVDSTLKIQPAKLEDSAVYLCASSLPAGALEQYFGPGTRLTVT.

The V and J genes are TRBV7-6 and TRBJ2-1, with TRBD1 matching over 10 bases. The trim removed 2 bases at V and 8 bases at J, leaving 3 bases unmatched. Germline V CDR1 and CDR2: SGHVS, FNYEAQ. The CDR3 spans 14 residues. The CDR3: CASSLFGQGDEQFF. The DNA for the CDR3 is TGTGCCAGCAGCTTATTTGGACAGGGGGATGAGCAGTTCTTC. The complete variable domain, with remaining parts taken from reference TRBV7-6 and TRBJ2-1, reads GAGVSQSPRYKVTKRGQDVALRCDPISGHVSLYWYRQALGQGPEFLTYFNYEAQQDKSGLPNDRFSAERPEGSISTLTIQRTEQRDSAMYRCASSLFGQGDEQFFGPGTRLTVL.

The chain carries TRBV7-6 and TRBJ2-7, with TRBD2 matching 8 bases. From germline, CDR1 is SGHVS and CDR2 FNYEAQ. This CDR3 spans 12 amino acids. V lost 4 bases and J lost 5; bases outside the gene matches: 1. The CDR3 spells CASSYSGNEQYF. The CDR3 coding sequence is TGTGCCAGCAGCTATAGCGGGAACGAGCAGTACTTC.

V and J are TRBV9 and TRBJ2-3, with D tentatively TRBD2 (6 bases). The CDR3 spans 17 residues. The germline V and J ends were trimmed by 3 bases and 0 bases, with 17 bases remaining between them. The germline V gene has CDR1 SGDLS and CDR2 YYNGEE. The CDR3 DNA follows: TGTGCCAGCAGCGGATTTAGGGGAGGTACTAGCACAGATACGCAGTATTTT. It specifies CASSGFRGGTSTDTQYF. Full variable domain (rest looked up from reference TRBV9 and TRBJ2-3): DSGVTQTPKHLITATGQRVTLRCSPRSGDLSVYWYQQSLDQGLQFLIQYYNGEERAKGNILERFSAQQFPDLHSELNLSSLELGDSALYFCASSGFRGGTSTDTQYFGPGTRLTVL.

The chain joins TRBV4-2 to TRBJ2-3; 7 bases agree with TRBD2. From germline, CDR1 is LGHNA and CDR2 YNFKEQ. The CDR3 consists of 16 residues. V lost 0 bases, J lost 3 bases, and 6 bases stayed unmatched. CDR3 amino acids: CASSQDSPGGTDTQYF. The CDR3, as DNA: TGTGCCAGCAGCCAAGATTCACCCGGGGGGACAGATACGCAGTATTTT.

J is TRBJ2-5 and V is TRBV7-6; tentative D call: TRBD2 (6 bases). CDR1 and CDR2 (germline): SGHVS, FNYEAQ. The length of the CDR3 is 17 residues. Trimming took off 3 bases at V and 0 bases at J, with 17 bases between the two ends. The CDR3 reads CASSLGGWRVNQETQYF. CDR3 DNA: TGTGCCAGCAGCTTGGGGGGTTGGCGGGTAAACCAAGAGACCCAGTACTTC.

This chain connects TRBV27 to TRBJ2-2; maybe TRBD2 (5 bases). Trimming left V 7 bases short and J 4 bases short, with 13 bases between. There are 14 residues in the CDR3. Per germline, CDR1 MNHEY and CDR2 SMNVEV (reference sequence). CDR3 bases: TGTGCCAGCACCCCGACGGGGTTCACCGGGGAGCTGTTTTTT. Amino acids: CASTPTGFTGELFF.

V and J are TRBV27 and TRBJ1-3; a possible D gene is TRBD1 (6 bases). This CDR3 region has 15 residues. Germline CDR1 reads MNHEY; CDR2 reads SMNVEV (reference sequence). Trimming cost V 4 bases and J 4 bases, with 14 bases left between them. This chain's CDR3 is CASSSNRDVGNTIYF. The DNA for the CDR3 is TGTGCCAGCAGTTCGAACAGGGACGTGGGAAACACCATATATTTT.

This chain uses TRBV18 with TRBJ1-2; 7 bases agree with TRBD1. The length of the CDR3 is 14 residues. Germline CDR1 KGHSH, CDR2 LQKENI. V gave up 6 bases and J gave up 6 bases; unmatched junction bases: 10. CDR3 loop: CASSLDRESNGYTF. The CDR3 DNA sequence: TGTGCCAGCTCTCTAGACAGGGAATCGAATGGCTACACCTTC.

The chain is built from TRBV14 and TRBJ2-2; 8 bases align to TRBD1. The CDR3 covers 14 residues. The junction had 1 base not matched to a gene; V was cut back by 1 base and J by 6 bases. From germline, CDR1 is SGHDN and CDR2 FVKESK. As DNA, the CDR3 is TGTGCCAGCAGCCAAGCGACAGGGGCCGGGGAGCTGTTTTTT. Its translation is CASSQATGAGELFF.

This chain joins TRBV19 and TRBJ2-2; the D gene is possibly TRBD2 (5 bases). Germline V gene lookup returns CDR1 LNHDA and CDR2 SQIVND (reference sequence). V was trimmed by 7 bases and J by 3 bases, leaving 12 bases between them. The CDR3 loop spans 14 amino acids. CDR3 amino acids: CASNRRADTGELFF. The CDR3 DNA is TGTGCCAGTAATAGAAGAGCGGACACCGGGGAGCTGTTTTTT.

CDR3 nucleotide sequence: TGTGCCAGCTCGGGAAACAGGGTGGTGTCTGGGGCCAACGTCCTGACTTTC. Its protein product is CASSGNRVVSGANVLTF. The chain couples TRBV2 to TRBJ2-6; perhaps TRBD1 as D (6 bases). CDR1 is SNHLY and CDR2 is FYNNEI in the germline V gene. The CDR3 is 17 amino acids. V was trimmed by 8 bases and J by 1 base, leaving 18 bases between them. Drawing the rest from reference TRBV2 and TRBJ2-6, the complete variable domain is EPEVTQTPSHQVTQMGQEVILRCVPISNHLYFYWYRQILGQKVEFLVSFYNNEISEKSEIFDDQFSVERPDGSNFTLKIRSTKLEDSAMYFCASSGNRVVSGANVLTFGAGSRLTVL.

The rearrangement links TRBV28 to TRBJ2-7, with 8 bases lining up with TRBD2. Germline V gene lookup returns CDR1 MDHEN and CDR2 SYDVKM. The ends lost 8 bases at V and 5 bases at J; junction bases unmatched: 14. The CDR3 length is 15 residues. The CDR3 spells CASFRGGSTVNEQYF. The CDR3 DNA is TGTGCCAGCTTCCGGGGGGGGAGCACGGTAAACGAGCAGTACTTC.

The V gene is TRBV7-2, the J gene TRBJ1-4; D is perhaps TRBD1 (6 bases). The V end lost 1 base, the J end lost 4 bases, and 16 bases lay between the germline ends. Germline CDR1 reads SGHTA; CDR2 reads FQGNSA. This CDR3 contains 17 residues. CDR3 loop: CASSLGIGGPDNEKLFF. CDR3 in DNA: TGTGCCAGCAGCTTAGGGATAGGGGGACCAGATAATGAAAAACTGTTTTTT.

V gene TRBV27 combines with J gene TRBJ2-5; 11 nucleotides match TRBD1. The V and J ends lost 5 bases and 5 bases, in that order; junction bases with no gene match: 13. The germline CDR1 and CDR2 sequences are MNHEY and SMNVEV (reference sequence). This CDR3 region has 17 residues. This CDR3 reads CASSPAYRDRGWETQYF. The CDR3 nucleotides read TGTGCCAGCAGTCCCGCCTACCGGGACAGGGGGTGGGAGACCCAGTACTTC.

The chain recombines TRBV28 with TRBJ1-5, with 8 bases identical to TRBD1. The V and J ends lost 6 bases and 4 bases, in that order; junction bases with no gene match: 5. Germline values: CDR1 MDHEN, CDR2 SYDVKM. The CDR3 sequence is 14 residues long. CDR3 nucleotide sequence: TGTGCCAGCAGCACGACAGGGGTTAATCAGCCCCAGCATTTT. Protein sequence: CASSTTGVNQPQHF.

Relative to its sample, this clone is medium-sized. This chain connects TRBV7-3 to TRBJ2-1; D unclear. The CDR3 is 14 residues long. Germline V CDR1 and CDR2: SGHTA, FQGTGA. Trimming left V 2 bases short and J 3 bases short, with 8 bases between. CDR3 region: CASSLGHNYNEQFF. Here the CDR3 DNA reads TGTGCCAGCAGCTTAGGGCATAACTACAATGAGCAGTTCTTC.

The chain couples TRBV7-9 to TRBJ1-1, with D hard to call. The V end was cut by 10 bases, the J end by 2 bases, with 11 bases between. The CDR3 extends over 12 amino acids. Germline CDR1 is SEHNR and CDR2 is FQNEAQ (reference sequence). The chain's CDR3 is CATRRGNTEAFF. The CDR3 region has the DNA TGTGCCACTAGGCGGGGAAACACTGAAGCTTTCTTT. Variable domain in full (rest from reference TRBV7-9 and TRBJ1-1): DTGVSQNPRHKITKRGQNVTFRCDPISEHNRLYWYRQTLGQGPEFLTYFQNEAQLEKSRLLSDRFSAERPKGSFSTLEIQRTEQGDSAMYLCATRRGNTEAFFGQGTRLTVV.

This clone was detected once. Written as DNA, the CDR3 is TGTGCCTGGAGTGTCAGGGGGAGCACCATATATTTT. Translated, it gives CAWSVRGSTIYF. The genes are TRBV30 and TRBJ1-3, with 7 positions matching TRBD1. The CDR3 consists of 12 residues. After removal of 0 bases from V and 9 bases from J, the junction contained 2 bases not matched to a gene. Germline V gene sequence: CDR1 GTSNPN, CDR2 SVGIG (reference sequence).

The chain employs TRBV4-2 and TRBJ1-5, with D tentatively TRBD1 (5 bases). The CDR3 contains 13 residues. V lost 4 bases, J lost 4 bases, and 8 bases lay in between. Germline V gene data show CDR1 as LGHNA and CDR2 as YNFKEQ. The CDR3 DNA reads TGTGCCAGCAGCCCGGGGGGGAATCAGCCCCAGCATTTT. Translated: CASSPGGNQPQHF.

The gene calls are TRBV11-2 and TRBJ1-1; 8 bases line up with TRBD1. Per germline, CDR1 SGHAT and CDR2 FQNNGV. The CDR3 consists of 15 residues. The V and J ends lost 3 bases and 2 bases, in that order; junction bases with no gene match: 5. Here the CDR3 reads CASSFGGQANTEAFF. The DNA for the CDR3 is TGTGCCAGCAGCTTCGGGGGACAGGCCAACACTGAAGCTTTCTTT.

The gene calls are TRBV7-2 and TRBJ1-2; D may be TRBD1 (5 bases). The germline V and J ends were trimmed by 2 bases and 3 bases, with 10 bases remaining between them. This CDR3 is built from 14 residues. CDR1 and CDR2 from the germline V gene are SGHTA and FQGNSA. CDR3 loop: CASSLITGDYGYTF. CDR3 DNA: TGTGCCAGCAGCTTAATTACAGGCGACTATGGCTACACCTTC. Together with reference TRBV7-2 and TRBJ1-2, the CDR3 gives the full variable domain: GAGVSQSPSNKVTEKGKDVELRCDPISGHTALYWYRQSLGQGLEFLIYFQGNSAPDKSGLPSDRFSAERTGGSVSTLTIQRTQQEDSAVYLCASSLITGDYGYTFGSGTRLTVV.

V usage is TRBV9 and J usage is TRBJ1-3; TRBD1 is a possible D gene (5 bases). The CDR3 is made up of 21 amino acids. Germline V gene data show CDR1 as SGDLS and CDR2 as YYNGEE. The V end was cut by 0 bases, the J end by 0 bases, with 25 bases between. CDR3 residues: CASSVGYTYAKQGVSGNTIYF. CDR3 bases: TGTGCCAGCAGCGTAGGTTATACCTATGCAAAGCAGGGCGTCTCTGGAAACACCATATATTTT.

The chain combines TRBV25-1 with TRBJ1-1; possibly TRBD1 for D (5 bases). Germline loops: CDR1 MGHDK, CDR2 SYGVNS. V was clipped by 4 bases and J by 4 bases, with 10 bases between them. The CDR3 is 13 amino acids. CDR3: CASSGRGGTEAFF. The CDR3 bases are TGTGCCAGCAGTGGGCGGGGGGGCACTGAAGCTTTCTTT.

This chain uses TRBV6-4 with TRBJ2-7; 8 positions agree with TRBD2. Per germline, CDR1 MRHNA and CDR2 SNTAGT. J gave up 2 bases and V 4 bases, and 1 base lay outside the gene matches. CDR3 length: 13 amino acids. CDR3 in amino acids: CASSVSGAYEQYF. The CDR3 nucleotides are TGTGCCAGCAGTGTTAGCGGGGCCTACGAGCAGTACTTC.

The chain links TRBV6-1 to TRBJ2-7; 7 bases map to TRBD2. This CDR3 spans 11 amino acids. CDR1 MNHNS and CDR2 SASEGT come from the germline V gene. V lost 6 bases, J lost 4 bases, and 0 bases stayed unmatched. CDR3 nucleotide sequence: TGTGCCAGCAGGCGGGAGTACGAGCAGTACTTC. It specifies CASRREYEQYF.

The chain is built from TRBV7-2 and TRBJ2-3; D unresolved. The germline V gene has CDR1 SGHTA and CDR2 FQGNSA. V lost 5 bases, J lost 0 bases, and 3 bases lay in between. This CDR3 comprises 12 residues. CDR3 nucleotide sequence: TGTGCCAGCAGCGTAAGCACAGATACGCAGTATTTT. Its protein product is CASSVSTDTQYF.

The rearrangement uses TRBV4-1 and TRBJ2-3, with TRBD1 matching over 7 bases. The CDR3 is 16 amino acids. CDR1 MGHRA and CDR2 YSYEKL come from the germline V gene. The trim removed 4 bases at V and 2 bases at J, leaving 9 bases unmatched. CDR3 sequence reads: CASSPTGDRTTDTQYF. The CDR3 nucleotides read TGCGCCAGCAGCCCCACCGGGGACAGAACCACAGATACGCAGTATTTT.